This T cell receptor (beta chain) was retrieved from a study of blood T cell repertoires in COVID-19. Assay: immunoSEQ multiplex PCR; the TCRdb copy retains only in-frame clones and omits some. The table lists about 140,000 clones, roughly 90% of them singletons. Germline values: CDR1 MNHEY, CDR2 SVGAGI. The CDR3 contains 14 residues. This receptor was taken from a man aged 55 to 69 with active or convalescent COVID-19. The chain carries TRBV6-5 and TRBJ1-4; unclear D gene. Source material: peripheral blood. The CDR3 DNA reads TGTGCGCTAGGCTACCCAACAACTAATGAAAAACTGTTTTTT. Translated, it gives CALGYPTTNEKLFF.